The clone carrying this T cell receptor (beta chain) occurred a few times. The antigen remains unidentified. The sample comes from a study of identical twins. Study-wide results and caveats: Beta clonotypes that were abundant in cord blood contained fewer insertions, a pattern absent from memory repertoires.

MiXCR, run by TCRdb on the 5' RACE reads, gives a single entry per CDR3 protein. The profile shows about 500,000 distinct CDR3 sequences, 13% to 15% of them singletons. V was cut by 1 base and J by 1 base, with 11 bases left in between. The germline V gene has CDR1 SGHTA and CDR2 FQGNSA. The CDR3 has 16 amino acids. The same data also contributed to another study, on yellow fever vaccine responses in identical twins.

The rearrangement uses TRBV7-2 and TRBJ1-5; tentative D call: TRBD1 (6 bases). The receptor's source is a woman younger than 35 in good health. Sequences were obtained from CD4+ T cells sorted from blood. The CDR3 sequence is CASSLVQGGSNQPQHF. The CDR3 DNA follows: TGTGCCAGCAGCTTAGTACAGGGAGGGAGCAATCAGCCCCAGCATTTT.